This T cell receptor beta chain came from a study of identical twins. The donor group consisted entirely of healthy Caucasians. General study points: Memory repertoires showed no such pattern, whereas abundant cord blood beta clonotypes carried fewer insertions. Cross-sectional statistics underpinned the conclusions; the same donors were not followed.

Addition of a universal primer site occurred through template switching, and cDNA carried unique molecular identifiers. TCRdb processed the 5' RACE reads anew with MiXCR; each CDR3 protein has one entry. This table holds around 570,000 distinct CDR3 sequences, more than 9% found once. Concerning this clonotype: No antigen is known for it.

This CDR3 comprises 14 residues. In germline, CDR1 is SEHNR, CDR2 FQNEAQ (reference sequence). The V and J ends lost 8 bases and 1 base respectively, with 12 bases between them. These same data were also listed under a study on yellow fever vaccine responses in identical twins.

The rearrangement uses TRBV7-9 and TRBJ2-1; D is perhaps TRBD2 (6 bases). The TCR sequence derives from a woman under 30 in good health. The sequencing input was PBMCs. CDR3 region: CASGGDGSYNEQFF. The CDR3 DNA reads TGTGCCAGCGGCGGGGACGGGTCCTACAATGAGCAGTTCTTC.